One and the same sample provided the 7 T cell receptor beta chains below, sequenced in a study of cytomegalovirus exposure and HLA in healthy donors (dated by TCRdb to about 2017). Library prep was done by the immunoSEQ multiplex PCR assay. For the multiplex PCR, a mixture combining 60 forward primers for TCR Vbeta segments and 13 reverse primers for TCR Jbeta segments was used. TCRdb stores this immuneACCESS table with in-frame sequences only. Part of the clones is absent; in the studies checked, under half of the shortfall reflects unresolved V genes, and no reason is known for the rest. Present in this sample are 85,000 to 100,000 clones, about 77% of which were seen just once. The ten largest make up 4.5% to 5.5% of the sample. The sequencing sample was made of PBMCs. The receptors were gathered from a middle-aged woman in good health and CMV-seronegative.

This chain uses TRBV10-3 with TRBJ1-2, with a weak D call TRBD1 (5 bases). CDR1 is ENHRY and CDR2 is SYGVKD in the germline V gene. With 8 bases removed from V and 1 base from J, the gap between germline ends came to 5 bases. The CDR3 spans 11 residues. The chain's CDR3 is CAIQGNYGYTF. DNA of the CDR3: TGTGCCATCCAGGGTAACTATGGCTACACCTTC.

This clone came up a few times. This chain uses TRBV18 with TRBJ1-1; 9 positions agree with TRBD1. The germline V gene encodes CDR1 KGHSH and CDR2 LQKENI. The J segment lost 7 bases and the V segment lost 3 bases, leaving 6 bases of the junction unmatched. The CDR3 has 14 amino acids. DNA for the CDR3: TGTGCCAGCTCACCTCAACAGGGGGCGGGTGAAGCTTTCTTT. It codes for CASSPQQGAGEAFF.

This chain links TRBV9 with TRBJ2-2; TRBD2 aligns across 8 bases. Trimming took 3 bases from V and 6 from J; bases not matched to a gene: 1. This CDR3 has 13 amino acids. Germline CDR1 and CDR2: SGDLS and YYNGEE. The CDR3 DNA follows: TGTGCCAGCAGCGAAGCGGGGGCCGGGGAGCTGTTTTTT. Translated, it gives CASSEAGAGELFF.

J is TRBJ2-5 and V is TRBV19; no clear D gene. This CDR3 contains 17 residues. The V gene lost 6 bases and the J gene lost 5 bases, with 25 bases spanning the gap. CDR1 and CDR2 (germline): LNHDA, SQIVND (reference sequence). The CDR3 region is CASSEEYSRPMEETQYF. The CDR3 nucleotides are TGTGCCAGTAGCGAGGAATACTCCCGCCCAATGGAGGAGACCCAGTACTTC.

Here the CDR3 DNA reads TGTGCCAGCAGCTTGGCCTCCGGCTACGAGCAGTACTTC. Translated: CASSLASGYEQYF. V and J are TRBV5-4 and TRBJ2-7, with unresolved D. The V end lost 0 bases, the J end lost 3 bases, and 7 bases lay between the germline ends. Germline V gene sequence: CDR1 SGHNT, CDR2 YYREEE (reference sequence). This CDR3 has 13 residues.

This CDR3 reads CASSAGDRTMNTEAFF. The CDR3 DNA reads as TGCGCCAGCAGCGCGGGGGACAGGACTATGAACACTGAAGCTTTCTTT. The chain employs TRBV5-1 and TRBJ1-1, with 8 nucleotides matching TRBD1. This CDR3 spans 16 amino acids. The germline V gene has CDR1 SGHRS and CDR2 YFSETQ. V trimming: 4 bases; J trimming: 0 bases; junction bases outside the gene matches: 8.

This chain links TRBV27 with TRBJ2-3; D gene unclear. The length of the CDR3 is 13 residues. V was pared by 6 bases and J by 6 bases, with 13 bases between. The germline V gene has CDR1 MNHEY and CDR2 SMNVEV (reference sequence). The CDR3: CASSLARRDTQYF. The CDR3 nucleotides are TGTGCCAGCAGCCTTGCAAGGCGGGATACGCAGTATTTT.